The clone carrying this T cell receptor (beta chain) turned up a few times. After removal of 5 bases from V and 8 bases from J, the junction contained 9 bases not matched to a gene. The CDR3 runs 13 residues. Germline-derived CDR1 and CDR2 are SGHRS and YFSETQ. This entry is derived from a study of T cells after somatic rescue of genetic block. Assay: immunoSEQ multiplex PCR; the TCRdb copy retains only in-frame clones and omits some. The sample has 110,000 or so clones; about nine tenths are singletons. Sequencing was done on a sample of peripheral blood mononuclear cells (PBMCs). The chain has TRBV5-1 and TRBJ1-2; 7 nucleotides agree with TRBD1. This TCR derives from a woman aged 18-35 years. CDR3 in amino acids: CASRQDRDRGYTF. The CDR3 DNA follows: TGCGCCAGCAGACAAGACAGGGATCGAGGCTACACCTTC.